The 15 T cell receptor beta chains listed next were all sequenced from one sample in a study of blood T cell repertoires in COVID-19 (TCRdb year 2020). The library was obtained by the immunoSEQ multiplex PCR assay. The table was pulled from immuneACCESS by TCRdb, which kept in-frame rearrangements only. Such tables lose some clones; where checked, under half of the loss comes from unresolved V genes, and the rest has no known cause. In this sample the table shows about 170,000 clones, about four fifths of which occur a single time. The top ten constitute approximately 9.1% of the sample. Sequencing was performed on peripheral blood. Source of these receptors: a woman between 65 and 79 years old with acute or convalescent COVID-19.

This sequence joins TRBV6-5 and TRBJ2-3; D is uncertain. CDR3 length: 13 residues. The germline gives CDR1 MNHEY, CDR2 SVGAGI. The germline V and J ends were trimmed by 5 bases and 6 bases, with 12 bases remaining between them. CDR3 DNA: TGTGCCAGCAGTCTAGGAACCCCCGATACGCAGTATTTT. This gives the protein CASSLGTPDTQYF.

The genes are TRBV28 and TRBJ2-7; D might be TRBD1 (5 bases). The CDR3 sequence is 14 residues long. The V gene's germline CDR1 is MDHEN and CDR2 SYDVKM. The ends were cut back, 6 bases at V and 3 bases at J, with 15 bases in the middle. The CDR3 region is CASRPTAQGYEQYF. The CDR3 DNA is TGTGCCAGCAGGCCGACAGCCCAGGGCTACGAGCAGTACTTC.

The chain has TRBV21-1 and TRBJ2-7; the DNA was not used to check the table's D call, TRBD1. TRBV21-1 is deemed a pseudogene. The CDR3 has 16 amino acids. In nucleotides, the CDR3 is TGTGCCAGCAGCAAAGACGGGACAGGGGACCTCCACGAGCAGTACTTC. This translates into CASSKDGTGDLHEQYF.

This clone is a singleton in its sample. The rearrangement joins TRBV3-1 (or the pseudogene TRBV3-2) to TRBJ2-7; TRBD1 is a possible D gene (5 bases). The CDR3 contains 12 residues. CDR1 and CDR2 (germline): LGHDT, YNNKEL (reference sequence). V was clipped by 6 bases and J by 0 bases, with 6 bases between them. DNA of the CDR3: TGTGCCAGCAGGGGGCCCTCCTACGAGCAGTACTTC. Protein product: CASRGPSYEQYF.

This clone is a singleton in its sample. The chain is built from TRBV9 and TRBJ1-6; TRBD1 is a possible D gene (5 bases). Germline V gene lookup returns CDR1 SGDLS and CDR2 YYNGEE. The CDR3 totals 13 residues. V was pared by 7 bases and J by 6 bases, with 11 bases between. The CDR3, as DNA: TGTGCCAGCGGAGACAGATTTAATTCACCCCTCCACTTT. Translating gives CASGDRFNSPLHF.

The chain links TRBV4-2 to TRBJ2-5, with TRBD2 matching over 9 bases. Trimming removed 1 base from V and 4 bases from J; junction bases left unmatched: 10. The germline gives CDR1 LGHNA, CDR2 YNFKEQ. The CDR3 is made up of 17 amino acids. CDR3 loop: CASSQVGQRGDGETQYF. For the CDR3, the DNA is TGTGCCAGCAGCCAAGTTGGCCAGCGGGGGGACGGAGAGACCCAGTACTTC.

The chain combines TRBV28 with TRBJ2-5; TRBD1 matches at 7 bases. The germline CDR1 and CDR2 sequences are MDHEN and SYDVKM. With V trimmed by 0 bases and J by 4 bases, 2 bases remained unmatched. CDR3 length equals 14 residues. For the CDR3, the DNA is TGTGCCAGCAGTTTATGGACAGGGCCAGAGACCCAGTACTTC. It is translated as CASSLWTGPETQYF.

This clone was detected only once. The CDR3 spells CASSEGTGELFF. The CDR3 DNA is TGTGCCAGTAGTGAGGGCACCGGGGAGCTGTTTTTT. The chain uses TRBV19 and TRBJ2-2; TRBD2 might be the D (5 bases). Germline V gene data show CDR1 as LNHDA and CDR2 as SQIVND (reference sequence). V was shortened by 5 bases and J by 4 bases, with 5 bases between the two germline ends. The CDR3 covers 12 residues.

The chain is built from TRBV19 and TRBJ1-6; weak D call: TRBD1 (5 bases). With 5 bases removed from V and 10 bases from J, the gap between germline ends came to 15 bases. This CDR3 spans 14 amino acids. CDR1 LNHDA and CDR2 SQIVND come from the germline V gene (reference sequence). CDR3 DNA: TGTGCCAGTAGTGGGGACTCCGGGAAATCACCCCTCCACTTT. Protein sequence: CASSGDSGKSPLHF.

There are a few counts of this clone. This rearrangement joins TRBV11-2 to TRBJ2-7, with D perhaps TRBD1 (5 bases). Per germline, CDR1 SGHAT and CDR2 FQNNGV. V was cut by 0 bases and J by 4 bases, with 10 bases left in between. The length of the CDR3 is 14 residues. DNA of the CDR3: TGTGCCAGCAGCTTAGATCCACAGGTTTACGAGCAGTACTTC. Encoded protein: CASSLDPQVYEQYF.

The chain links TRBV6-6 to TRBJ2-5; D gene ambiguous. Trimming removed 0 bases from V and 1 base from J, with 9 bases in between. The length of the CDR3 is 15 residues. The germline CDR1 and CDR2 sequences are MNHNY and SVGAGI (reference sequence). The CDR3: CASSYSWQSQETQYF. The DNA for the CDR3 is TGTGCCAGCAGTTACTCCTGGCAATCCCAAGAGACCCAGTACTTC.

This clone appeared a single time. The chain couples TRBV7-8 to TRBJ2-3; 7 nucleotides align to TRBD2. The junction had 17 bases not matched to a gene; V was cut back by 2 bases and J by 3 bases. Germline CDR1 reads SGHVS; CDR2 reads FQNEAQ. This CDR3 is built from 19 residues. In DNA form, the CDR3 reads TGTGCCAGCAGCTTACACCGACTTAGGACTAGAGGGTTGACAGATACGCAGTATTTT. It yields the protein CASSLHRLRTRGLTDTQYF.

As for this clone: One end of the junction is discordant with germline, which a read error may explain. This rearrangement joins TRBV7-7 to TRBJ2-3; possible D gene TRBD2, 5 bases. Per the germline V gene, CDR1 is SSHAT and CDR2 is FNYEAQ (reference sequence). The CDR3 is 14 amino acids. This CDR3 reads CASSDGLTTDTQYF. CDR3 DNA: TGTGCTAGCAGCGACGGACTCACCACAGATACGCAGTATTTT.

This clone has only one observation. This chain connects TRBV7-2 to TRBJ2-7; weak D call: TRBD1 (5 bases). V was clipped by 6 bases and J by 0 bases, with 12 bases between them. The CDR3 extends over 14 amino acids. Germline V gene sequence: CDR1 SGHTA, CDR2 FQGNSA. Here the CDR3 reads CASRLTGDSYEQYF. As DNA, the CDR3 is TGTGCCAGCAGACTAACAGGTGACTCCTACGAGCAGTACTTC.

The V gene is TRBV12-3 or TRBV12-4, the J gene TRBJ2-7; the D gene is possibly TRBD1 (6 bases). The V gene lost 5 bases and the J gene lost 4 bases, with 12 bases spanning the gap. The CDR3 consists of 13 residues. The CDR3 region is CASSTTQGYEQYF. CDR3 nucleotide sequence: TGTGCCAGCAGTACCACACAGGGTTACGAGCAGTACTTC.